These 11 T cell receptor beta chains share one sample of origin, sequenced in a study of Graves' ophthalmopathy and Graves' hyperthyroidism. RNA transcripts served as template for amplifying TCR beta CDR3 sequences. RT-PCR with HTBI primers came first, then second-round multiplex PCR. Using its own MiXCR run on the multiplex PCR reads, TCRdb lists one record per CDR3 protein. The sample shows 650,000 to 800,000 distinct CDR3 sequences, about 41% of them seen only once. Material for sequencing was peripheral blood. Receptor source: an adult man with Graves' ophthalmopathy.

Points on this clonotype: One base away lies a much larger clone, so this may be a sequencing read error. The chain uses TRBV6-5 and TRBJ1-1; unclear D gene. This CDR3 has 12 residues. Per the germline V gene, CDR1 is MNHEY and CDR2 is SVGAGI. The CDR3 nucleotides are TGTGCCTGCAGTCAGTGGACCACTGAAGCTTTCTTT. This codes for CACSQWTTEAFF.

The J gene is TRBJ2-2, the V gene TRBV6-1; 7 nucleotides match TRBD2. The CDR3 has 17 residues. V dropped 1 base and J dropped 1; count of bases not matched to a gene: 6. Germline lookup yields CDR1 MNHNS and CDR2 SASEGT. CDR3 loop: CASSEGEGSWNTGELFF. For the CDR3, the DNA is TGTGCCAGCAGTGAAGGGGAGGGGAGTTGGAACACCGGGGAGCTGTTTTTT.

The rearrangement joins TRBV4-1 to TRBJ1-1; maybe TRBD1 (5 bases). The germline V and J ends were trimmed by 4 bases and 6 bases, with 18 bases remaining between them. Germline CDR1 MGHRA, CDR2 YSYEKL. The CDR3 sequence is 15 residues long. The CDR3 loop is CASSPHRGRDAEAFF. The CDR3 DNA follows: TGCGCCAGCAGCCCCCATCGTGGACGGGACGCTGAAGCTTTCTTT.

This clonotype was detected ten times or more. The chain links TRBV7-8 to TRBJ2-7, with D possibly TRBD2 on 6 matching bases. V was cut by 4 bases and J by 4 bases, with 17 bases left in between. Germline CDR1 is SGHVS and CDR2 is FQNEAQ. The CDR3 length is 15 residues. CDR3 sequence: CASSYLKGGGYEQYF. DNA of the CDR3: TGTGCCAGCAGCTACCTCAAAGGCGGAGGGTACGAGCAGTACTTC.

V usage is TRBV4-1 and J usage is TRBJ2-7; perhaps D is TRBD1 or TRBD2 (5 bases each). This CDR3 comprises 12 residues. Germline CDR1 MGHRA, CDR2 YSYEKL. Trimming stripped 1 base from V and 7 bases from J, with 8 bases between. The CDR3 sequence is CASSQVGEEQYF. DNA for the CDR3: TGCGCCAGCAGCCAAGTGGGGGAAGAGCAGTACTTC.

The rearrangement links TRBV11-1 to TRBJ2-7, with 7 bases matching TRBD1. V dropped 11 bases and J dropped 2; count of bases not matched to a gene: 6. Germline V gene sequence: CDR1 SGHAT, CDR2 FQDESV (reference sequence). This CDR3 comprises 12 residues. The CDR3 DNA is TGTGCCGGGACAGCCTATACCTACGAGCAGTACTTC. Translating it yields CAGTAYTYEQYF.

This CDR3 is CASSVTAGSPLHF. DNA for the CDR3: TGTGCCAGCAGTGTTACAGCGGGGTCACCCCTCCACTTT. This chain uses TRBV2 with TRBJ1-6; D is unclear. The CDR3 is 13 amino acids. CDR1 is SNHLY, CDR2 FYNNEI, per germline. Trimming took 4 bases from V and 10 from J, leaving 11 bases between them.

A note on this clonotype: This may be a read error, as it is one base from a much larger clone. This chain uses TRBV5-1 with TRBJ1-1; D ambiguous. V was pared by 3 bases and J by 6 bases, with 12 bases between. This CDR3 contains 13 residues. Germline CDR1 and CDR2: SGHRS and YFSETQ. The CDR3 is CASSSLSNAEAFF. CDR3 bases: TGCGCCAGCAGCTCGCTGAGCAACGCTGAAGCTTTCTTT.

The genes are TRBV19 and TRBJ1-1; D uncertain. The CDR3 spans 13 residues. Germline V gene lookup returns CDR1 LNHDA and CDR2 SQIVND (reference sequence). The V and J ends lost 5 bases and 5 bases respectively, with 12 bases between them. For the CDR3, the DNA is TGTGCCAGTAGTGTTACAGTGGGAACTGAAGCTTTCTTT. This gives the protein CASSVTVGTEAFF.

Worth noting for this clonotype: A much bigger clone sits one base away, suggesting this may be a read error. The CDR3 is CASSAGTETYEQYF. CDR3 DNA sequence: TGTGCCAGCAGTGCCGGGACAGAGACCTACGAGCAGTACTTC. The chain joins TRBV2 to TRBJ2-7; 7 bases line up with TRBD1. The germline gives CDR1 SNHLY, CDR2 FYNNEI. The CDR3 has 14 residues. Losses at the gene ends were 4 bases for V and 2 bases for J; bases not matched to a gene: 5.

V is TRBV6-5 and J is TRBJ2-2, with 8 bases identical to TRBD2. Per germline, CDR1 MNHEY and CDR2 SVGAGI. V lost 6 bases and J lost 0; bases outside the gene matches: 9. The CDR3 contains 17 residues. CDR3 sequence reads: CASSTYSGATNTGELFF. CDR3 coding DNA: TGTGCCAGCAGCACCTATAGCGGGGCCACGAACACCGGGGAGCTGTTTTTT.